These 8 T cell receptor beta chains originate from one sample sequenced in a study of T cell responses to AZD1222 COVID-19 vaccine. Clones were sequenced by immunoSEQ multiplex PCR, and TCRdb holds only the in-frame ones, with some missing. Of about 140,000 clones in the sample, about 89% were seen once. The sequencing used peripheral blood, collected on day 0 of AZD1222 vaccination. The receptors originated from an adult in good health.

The chain's CDR3 is CASSFSESGNTIYF. In DNA form, the CDR3 reads TGTGCCAGCAGTTTTTCGGAGTCCGGAAACACCATATATTTT. The chain is built from TRBV27 and TRBJ1-3; D gene uncertain. This CDR3 contains 14 residues. Germline loops: CDR1 MNHEY, CDR2 SMNVEV (reference sequence). V was pared by 3 bases and J by 4 bases, with 10 bases between.

The gene calls are TRBV29-1 and TRBJ1-1; tentatively, D is TRBD1 (6 bases). The CDR3 contains 13 residues. V dropped 5 bases and J dropped 6 bases, with 16 bases sitting between them. Germline V lookup: CDR1 SQVTM, CDR2 ANQGSEA. DNA for the CDR3: TGCAGCGTTTCTCCTTTTGGGGGCCCTGAAGCTTTCTTT. This codes for CSVSPFGGPEAFF.

This chain joins TRBV5-6 and TRBJ2-1, with 10 bases that match TRBD1. Losses at the gene ends were 3 bases for V and 8 bases for J; bases not matched to a gene: 2. There are 13 residues in the CDR3. Germline V gene lookup returns CDR1 SGHDT and CDR2 YYEEEE. The CDR3 here is CASSSGQGYEQFF. In nucleotides, the CDR3 is TGTGCCAGCAGCTCGGGACAGGGGTATGAGCAGTTCTTC.

A few counts support this clone. The chain couples TRBV19 to TRBJ1-3; D not resolved. Germline V lookup: CDR1 LNHDA, CDR2 SQIVND (reference sequence). Deletions cut 2 bases from V and 4 bases from J, with 9 bases between. This CDR3 is 14 amino acids long. The CDR3 protein is CASSINGRGNTIYF. The CDR3 nucleotides are TGTGCCAGTAGTATAAATGGACGGGGAAACACCATATATTTT.

The CDR3 DNA sequence: TGTGCCAGCAGTCAAGACCGGGGGCCCCTCACAGATACGCAGTATTTT. This encodes CASSQDRGPLTDTQYF. V usage is TRBV7-9 and J usage is TRBJ2-3; D assignment may be TRBD1 or TRBD2 (6 bases each). Trimming removed 6 bases at V and 2 bases at J, with 18 bases between. From germline, CDR1 is SEHNR and CDR2 FQNEAQ (reference sequence). The CDR3 totals 16 residues.

This sequence joins TRBV5-1 and TRBJ1-1, with D perhaps TRBD1 (5 bases). The CDR3 runs to 15 residues. In germline, CDR1 is SGHRS, CDR2 YFSETQ. Trimming took 4 bases from V and 0 from J, leaving 13 bases between them. The CDR3 spells CASSPRTLMNTEAFF. Here the CDR3 DNA reads TGCGCCAGCAGCCCCCGGACACTAATGAACACTGAAGCTTTCTTT.

J is TRBJ2-2 and V is TRBV6-4, with D possibly matching TRBD2 (5 bases). Trimming removed 5 bases from V and 1 base from J, with 11 bases in between. Germline CDR1 MRHNA, CDR2 SNTAGT. CDR3 length: 15 amino acids. CDR3 residues: CASSPMAGNTGELFF. In DNA form, the CDR3 reads TGTGCCAGCAGTCCAATGGCGGGGAACACCGGGGAGCTGTTTTTT.

The rearrangement joins TRBV6-2 or TRBV6-3 to TRBJ1-5, with no clear D. CDR1 is MNHEY, CDR2 SVGEGT, per germline. This CDR3 region has 19 residues. Trimming took off 2 bases at V and 0 bases at J, with 20 bases between the two ends. The CDR3 coding sequence is TGTGCCAGCAGTTACCCCTTACTCGATGGGCGATATAGCAATCAGCCCCAGCATTTT. Amino acid sequence: CASSYPLLDGRYSNQPQHF.